This TCR beta chain emerged from a study of cytomegalovirus exposure and HLA in healthy donors. PCR involved 60 Vbeta and 13 Jbeta primers. The table came from immunoSEQ multiplex PCR; TCRdb's copy has only in-frame clones and leaves some out. The sample consists of fewer than 200,000 clones, about three quarters of them appearing once. Notes on the study in general: Per a later analysis, HLA-associated TCR beta chains showed more clonal expansion than other, equally common TCR beta chains.

V lost 6 bases and J 0 bases, leaving 9 bases between the germline ends. The germline V gene has CDR1 LNHDA and CDR2 SQIVND (reference sequence). There are 14 residues in the CDR3. In this sample, this clone turned up a few times. The antigen is unknown. The material sequenced was PBMCs. The chain links TRBV19 to TRBJ1-3; D is undetermined. This TCR derives from a man in his forties or fifties in good health and CMV-seropositive. The CDR3, as DNA: TGTGCCAGTAGGGGCCCGGTCTCTGGAAACACCATATATTTT. It is translated as CASRGPVSGNTIYF.